The rows below give T cell receptor beta chains drawn from one sample of a study of blood T cell repertoires in COVID-19. TCRdb's copy holds only in-frame clones and misses some; the assay was immunoSEQ multiplex PCR. Counted here are under 200,000 clones, roughly 81% occurring once; the ten biggest clones make up 4.9%. Sequenced input: peripheral blood. All receptors come from a woman of 80 years or more with acute or convalescent COVID-19. Each CDR3 is given with its conserved first and last residue. The D gene is left open where the match is weak. Part of the rows lack a size; the others show once, few, many or a class for expanded clones.

>TRBV7-9|TRBJ1-4|.|.
TGTGCCAGCAGCCTGAGCTTAACAGGGTATTACGAAAAACTGTTTTTT
CASSLSLTGYYEKLFF
>TRBV11-2|TRBJ2-7|TRBD2|once
TGTGCCAGCAGCTTAGTGGCGGGAGCGATCTACGAGCAGTACTTC
CASSLVAGAIYEQYF
>TRBV9|TRBJ2-2|TRBD1|.
TGTGCCAGCAGAGGGGGCACGAACACCGGGGAGCTGTTTTTT
CASRGGTNTGELFF
>TRBV9|TRBJ2-6|.|.
TGTGCCAGCAGCGTAGGCCTCTCTACCGGGGCCAACGTCCTGACTTTC
CASSVGLSTGANVLTF
>TRBV19|TRBJ1-1|.|.
TGTGCCAGTAGTCCCACAGGGCTCACTGAAGCTTTCTTT
CASSPTGLTEAFF
>TRBV5-1|TRBJ2-4|TRBD1|.
TGCGCCAGCAGCCCGGGGACAGGGGGCGGCATTCAGTACTTC
CASSPGTGGGIQYF
>TRBV27|TRBJ1-6|.|once
TGTGCCAGCAGTTCTCGGGATTATTCACCCCTCCACTTT
CASSSRDYSPLHF
>TRBV5-1|TRBJ1-1|.|.
TGCGCCAGCAGCTTGTTGGGGGCGGGGAACACTGAAGCTTTCTTT
CASSLLGAGNTEAFF
>TRBV4-3|TRBJ1-2|TRBD1|.
TGCGCCAGCAGCCAAGATTTCGACAGGGTTGGCTACACCTTC
CASSQDFDRVGYTF
>TRBV5-1|TRBJ1-1|.|.
TGCGCCAGCAAACTGACAAGCCTGGGGGGAACTGAAGCTTTCTTT
CASKLTSLGGTEAFF
>TRBV27|TRBJ2-7|.|.
TGTGCCAGCAGTTCTTACTGGGGCGCCTACGAGCAGTACTTC
CASSSYWGAYEQYF
>TRBV6-2/TRBV6-3|TRBJ1-4|.|.
TGTGCCAGCAGTTACCGCGAACAGGAAAAACTGTTTTTT
CASSYREQEKLFF
>TRBV12-3/TRBV12-4|TRBJ1-2|.|few
TGTGCCAGCAGCCCAGGACAGAGATATGGCTACACCTTC
CASSPGQRYGYTF
>TRBV18|TRBJ1-1|.|few
TGTGCCAGCTCACCAAATTGGGCCAGGGAGGACACTGAAGCTTTCTTT
CASSPNWAREDTEAFF
>TRBV2|TRBJ1-2|.|.
TGTGCCAGCAGTGGGACTGACCTGAGGGGCTACACCTTC
CASSGTDLRGYTF
>TRBV18|TRBJ1-1|TRBD1|many
TGTGCCAGCTCACCTATACAGGGGAGCTCGATGAACACTGAAGCTTTCTTT
CASSPIQGSSMNTEAFF
>TRBV5-1|TRBJ1-1|.|.
TGCGCCAGCAGCTTGACAGGGAACACTGAAGCTTTCTTT
CASSLTGNTEAFF
>TRBV10-3|TRBJ2-7|TRBD2|few
TGTGCCATCAGGGAGACTGGCGGGAGGAGCTCCTACGAGCAGTACTTC
CAIRETGGRSSYEQYF
>TRBV19|TRBJ2-2|.|.
TGTGCCAGTATCCAACGGACACCCAGGGACACCGGGGAGCTGTTTTTT
CASIQRTPRDTGELFF
>TRBV28|TRBJ1-6|TRBD1|.
TGTGCCAGCACCGGACAGGGGTTAAAATCACCCCTCCACTTT
CASTGQGLKSPLHF
>TRBV29-1|TRBJ1-4|.|few
TGCAGCGTTAGACAGCCAAATGAAAAACTGTTTTTT
CSVRQPNEKLFF
>TRBV24-1|TRBJ2-1|.|.
TGTGCCACCAGCAGCGGAGGGCCTCTCAATGAGCAGTTCTTC
CATSSGGPLNEQFF
>TRBV18|TRBJ2-5|TRBD1|.
TGTGCCAGCTCGGGACAGGTATATCAAGAGACCCAGTACTTC
CASSGQVYQETQYF
>TRBV2|TRBJ2-7|TRBD1|.
TGTGCCAGCAGTGAAACGAGACAGGGGGGCGAGCAGTACTTC
CASSETRQGGEQYF
>TRBV28|TRBJ1-2|.|.
TGTGCCAGCAACACACCCGGGGTTGGCTACACCTTC
CASNTPGVGYTF
>TRBV28|TRBJ1-2|TRBD1|.
TGTGCCAGCAGTCTATTGGGACAGGGGCCAAACTATGGCTACACCTTC
CASSLLGQGPNYGYTF
>TRBV5-1|TRBJ1-1|.|once
TGCGCCAGCAGCTTGTTGGGGCAGGGGATTGGCACTGAAGCTTTCTTT
CASSLLGQGIGTEAFF
>TRBV5-1|TRBJ1-6|TRBD1|.
TGCGCCAGCAGCTTGATCGGGACAGAGTATTCACCCCTCCACTTT
CASSLIGTEYSPLHF
>TRBV3-1/TRBV3-2|TRBJ1-4|.|.
TGTGCCAGCAGCCAAGGGTCCCAGGGGTGGGAAAAACTGTTTTTT
CASSQGSQGWEKLFF
>TRBV29-1|TRBJ2-6|.|.
TGCAGCGTTGAAGAGTCAGGGGGGATCTCTGGGGCCAACGTCCTGACTTTC
CSVEESGGISGANVLTF
>TRBV18|TRBJ1-1|.|.
TGTGCCAGCTCACCGGGAGGGAGGTGGACTGAAGCTTTCTTT
CASSPGGRWTEAFF
>TRBV4-2|TRBJ1-1|.|once
TGTGCCAGCAGCCCCGACAGAACGAACACTGAAGCTTTCTTT
CASSPDRTNTEAFF
>TRBV29-1|TRBJ2-3|.|.
TGCAGCGTTGAGGGGACACTTCGCACAGATACGCAGTATTTT
CSVEGTLRTDTQYF
>TRBV5-1|TRBJ1-1|.|.
TGCGCCAGCAGCTTTCAGGGGCACTGGAGCACTGAAGCTTTCTTT
CASSFQGHWSTEAFF
>TRBV30|TRBJ1-5|TRBD1|.
TGTGCCTGGGACAGGGATTTTGGCAATCAGCCCCAGCATTTT
CAWDRDFGNQPQHF
>TRBV11-3|TRBJ2-1|TRBD2|.
TGTGCCAGCAGCCCCGAGACTAGCGGGGGTTACAATGAGCAGTTCTTC
CASSPETSGGYNEQFF
>TRBV6-5|TRBJ2-7|.|.
TGTGCCAGCAGTTCCTCTCGGGACATCGAGCAGTACTTC
CASSSSRDIEQYF
>TRBV7-6|TRBJ2-1|.|once
TGTGCCAGCAGCTTAAGATCGTCCTCGTCTCGGAATGAGCAGTTCTTC
CASSLRSSSSRNEQFF
>TRBV30|TRBJ2-1|.|.
TGTGCCTGGAGTACTGACAGAGCATACAATGAGCAGTTCTTC
CAWSTDRAYNEQFF
>TRBV6-5|TRBJ1-5|.|.
TGTGCCAGCAGCCCCAGGTCGAGCAATCAGCCCCAGCATTTT
CASSPRSSNQPQHF
>TRBV4-3|TRBJ2-1|.|.
TGCGCCAGCAGCCAAGTGTACGGTCTCCTCGGTGACAATGAGCAGTTCTTC
CASSQVYGLLGDNEQFF
>TRBV7-2|TRBJ1-2|.|.
TGTGCCAGCAGCTTAGAAGGAGGGTTAGGCTACACCTTC
CASSLEGGLGYTF
>TRBV19|TRBJ2-2|.|.
TGTGCCAGTAGACCGACAGGCAACACCGGGGAGCTGTTTTTT
CASRPTGNTGELFF
>TRBV18|TRBJ1-4|TRBD1|.
TGTGCCAGCTCACCAGGGACAGGCGACTGGAATGAAAAACTGTTTTTT
CASSPGTGDWNEKLFF